This entry is about one T cell receptor beta chain. The target antigen is unknown. Data came from immunoSEQ multiplex PCR; TCRdb stores just in-frame clones and leaves some out. The sample comprises almost 25,000 clones, roughly 80% of which are singletons, and about 4% rests with the top ten. Germline CDR1 reads SGDLS; CDR2 reads YYNGEE. V dropped 3 bases and J dropped 1; count of bases not matched to a gene: 3. CDR3 length equals 14 residues. These data originate in a study of a mutant IDH1 vaccine in newly diagnosed glioma. Study findings and constraints: Immune responses arising from the vaccine appeared in just under 95% of patients.

The time point: week 47, end of study. Every vaccination contained 300 ug of the mutant IDH1 20-mer peptide and was paired with topical imiquimod. The source of this sequence is a man aged 40-49 years with glioma. Some clones in this sample may be carry-over from other donors' samples. This material consisted of PBMCs, taken from a glioma patient whose treatment included an IDH1 peptide vaccine. The chain recombines TRBV9 with TRBJ2-5; the match to TRBD1 covers 7 bases. CDR3 nucleotides: TGTGCCAGCAGCGCCTGGGACAGCCAAGAGACCCAGTACTTC. It is translated as CASSAWDSQETQYF.